The 19 T cell receptor beta chains presented below share a single source sample, sequenced in a study of blood T cells in healthy people across ages. Combining a sample-barcoded 5' primer with a J-beta primer mix, a second PCR ran for 7 to 11 cycles. TCRdb reprocessed the 5' RACE reads via MiXCR and lists one record per CDR3 protein. The sample holds roughly 800,000 distinct CDR3 sequences, roughly 60% seen once. The sequenced sample was blood. The receptors originated from a man between 25 and 39 years old in good health.

The chain has TRBV5-1 and TRBJ2-5; 12 positions agree with TRBD2. The V gene end was trimmed by 2 bases and the J gene end by 11 bases; junction bases not matched to a gene: 10. The V gene's germline CDR1 is SGHRS and CDR2 YFSETQ. This CDR3 is 15 amino acids long. The CDR3 coding sequence is TGCGCCAGCAGCTTTTCCGGGACTAGCGGGTTCGGGCAGTACTTC. Its protein product is CASSFSGTSGFGQYF.

The chain recombines TRBV20-1 with TRBJ2-6; TRBD2 matches 11 bases. This CDR3 contains 18 residues. CDR1 DFQATT and CDR2 SNEGSKA come from the germline V gene (reference sequence). V was clipped by 2 bases and J by 0 bases; unmatched bases: 6. The CDR3: CSARNSGGAFSGANVLTF. The CDR3 region has the DNA TGCAGTGCTAGAAATAGCGGGGGGGCTTTCTCTGGGGCCAACGTCCTGACTTTC.

In this sample, this clonotype turned up a few times. The chain has TRBV20-1 and TRBJ1-2, with D possibly being TRBD1 (6 bases). Germline assignment: CDR1 DFQATT and CDR2 SNEGSKA (reference sequence). Trimming shortened V by 4 bases and J by 7 bases, and 25 bases separated the two germline ends. The CDR3 totals 16 residues. This CDR3 reads CSAITSHIQGSGGYTF. The DNA for the CDR3 is TGCAGTGCTATAACGAGTCACATACAGGGTAGTGGTGGCTACACCTTC.

The V and J genes are TRBV2 and TRBJ2-3; D not resolved. V was trimmed by 5 bases and J by 3 bases, leaving 9 bases between them. The CDR3 is 13 residues long. CDR1 is SNHLY and CDR2 is FYNNEI in the germline V gene. CDR3 sequence: CASSNEATDTQYF. The CDR3 DNA is TGTGCCAGCAGTAACGAGGCAACAGATACGCAGTATTTT.

V gene TRBV5-1 combines with J gene TRBJ2-7; D may be TRBD2 (6 bases). CDR3 size: 15 residues. V shed 0 bases and J shed 3 bases, with 13 bases lying between them. Germline V gives CDR1 SGHRS, CDR2 YFSETQ. The CDR3 DNA reads as TGCGCCAGCAGCTTGGAAGTGGCCGGGAGCTACGAGCAGTACTTC. Its protein is CASSLEVAGSYEQYF.

This CDR3 reads CSARDEYRSSTDTQYF. The CDR3 DNA sequence: TGCAGTGCTAGAGATGAGTACCGGTCTAGCACAGATACGCAGTATTTT. The chain employs TRBV20-1 and TRBJ2-3; D is uncertain. With 0 bases removed from V and 0 bases from J, the gap between germline ends came to 13 bases. Germline values: CDR1 DFQATT, CDR2 SNEGSKA (reference sequence). The CDR3 has 16 residues.

V gene TRBV14 combines with J gene TRBJ1-1; D unclear. The germline V gene has CDR1 SGHDN and CDR2 FVKESK. V lost 1 base and J 5 bases, leaving 14 bases between the germline ends. The CDR3 runs 15 residues. This chain's CDR3 is CASSQGLQGWTEAFF. The CDR3 DNA reads TGTGCCAGCAGCCAAGGGTTACAAGGATGGACTGAAGCTTTCTTT.

V is TRBV9 and J is TRBJ2-7, with D perhaps TRBD1 (7 bases). Trimming removed 4 bases from V and 6 bases from J, with 17 bases in between. The germline V gene encodes CDR1 SGDLS and CDR2 YYNGEE. This CDR3 is built from 14 residues. CDR3 sequence (DNA): TGTGCCAGCAGCCCCGTCGTGCAGGGGGGCGAGCAGTACTTC. Its translation: CASSPVVQGGEQYF. Using reference TRBV9 and TRBJ2-7 for the parts outside the CDR3, the full variable domain is DSGVTQTPKHLITATGQRVTLRCSPRSGDLSVYWYQQSLDQGLQFLIQYYNGEERAKGNILERFSAQQFPDLHSELNLSSLELGDSALYFCASSPVVQGGEQYFGPGTRLTVT.

V usage is TRBV4-2 and J usage is TRBJ2-1; D uncertain. The V gene lost 3 bases and the J gene lost 5 bases, with 8 bases spanning the gap. Germline V gene data show CDR1 as LGHNA and CDR2 as YNFKEQ. The CDR3 is made up of 13 amino acids. The CDR3 DNA follows: TGTGCCAGCAGCCACCTCGACAACAATGAGCAGTTCTTC. It encodes CASSHLDNNEQFF.

CDR3 protein: CASSFPAGGLYLTQYF. The CDR3 DNA follows: TGTGCCAGCAGTTTCCCAGCGGGGGGGCTGTATTTGACGCAGTATTTT. V is TRBV12-3 or TRBV12-4 and J is TRBJ2-3, with TRBD2 identical over 10 bases. The CDR3 length is 16 residues. J was trimmed by 9 bases and V by 3 bases; bases with no gene match: 12.

This chain uses TRBV7-2 with TRBJ2-7; a possible D gene is TRBD1 (5 bases). Trimming left V 6 bases short and J 0 bases short, with 15 bases between. CDR3 length equals 15 residues. Germline V lookup: CDR1 SGHTA, CDR2 FQGNSA. This CDR3 reads CASRAAGSSSYEQYF. CDR3 coding DNA: TGTGCCAGCAGAGCTGCAGGGTCGAGCTCCTACGAGCAGTACTTC.

This chain connects TRBV3-1 to TRBJ2-5; 8 nucleotides match TRBD1. CDR1 is LGHDT and CDR2 is YNNKEL in the germline V gene (reference sequence). V trimming: 4 bases; J trimming: 4 bases; junction bases outside the gene matches: 8. The CDR3 consists of 15 residues. The CDR3 is CASSPLRGPLETQYF. CDR3 bases: TGTGCCAGCAGCCCCCTCAGGGGGCCCCTAGAGACCCAGTACTTC.

This clonotype was detected once. This sequence joins TRBV20-1 and TRBJ2-4, with D unclear. The J call may be incorrect, as the DNA end agrees better with TRBJ2-7. This CDR3 spans 14 amino acids. Germline CDR1 is DFQATT and CDR2 is SNEGSKA (reference sequence). CDR3 amino acids: CSATRGSGVYEQYF. The CDR3, as DNA: TGCAGTGCTACCCGTGGCAGTGGAGTCTACGAGCAGTACTTC.

This chain connects TRBV2 to TRBJ2-3; no firm D call. Germline V gene data show CDR1 as SNHLY and CDR2 as FYNNEI. The ends were cut back, 7 bases at V and 2 bases at J, with 13 bases in the middle. The CDR3 has 14 amino acids. The CDR3 loop is CASNSYRTTDTQYF. The CDR3, as DNA: TGTGCCAGCAATTCGTACCGAACCACAGATACGCAGTATTTT.

This chain joins TRBV6-6 and TRBJ2-1; 8 bases map to TRBD2. The CDR3 contains 14 residues. Per germline, CDR1 MNHNY and CDR2 SVGAGI (reference sequence). V gave up 6 bases and J gave up 7 bases; unmatched junction bases: 8. CDR3 region: CASSKAGERNEQFF. In nucleotides, the CDR3 is TGTGCCAGCAGCAAAGCGGGGGAGCGAAATGAGCAGTTCTTC.

This chain joins TRBV12-3 or TRBV12-4 and TRBJ2-1, with 7 bases identical to TRBD2. The V gene end was trimmed by 7 bases and the J gene end by 0 bases; junction bases not matched to a gene: 9. The CDR3 runs 16 residues. The CDR3 DNA follows: TGTGCCAGCACCCGGCGGGGCGGGAGCTCCTACAATGAGCAGTTCTTC. Its protein is CASTRRGGSSYNEQFF.

This chain's CDR3 is CASSSSSGFSSDTQYF. Here the CDR3 DNA reads TGTGCCAGCAGCTCTTCTAGCGGGTTTTCCTCAGATACGCAGTATTTT. This rearrangement joins TRBV7-8 to TRBJ2-3, with TRBD2 matching over 8 bases. CDR1 SGHVS and CDR2 FQNEAQ come from the germline V gene. After removal of 4 bases from V and 4 bases from J, the junction contained 10 bases not matched to a gene. The CDR3 contains 16 residues.

This clonotype was counted a few times. This chain joins TRBV7-2 and TRBJ1-4; 9 bases agree with TRBD1. Germline CDR1 and CDR2: SGHTA and FQGNSA. The trim removed 1 base at V and 11 bases at J, leaving 2 bases unmatched. The CDR3 spans 13 residues. The CDR3 DNA sequence: TGTGCCAGCAGCTTAGACAGGGGGCAGAAACTGTTTTTT. Translation: CASSLDRGQKLFF.

The DNA for the CDR3 is TGTGCCAGCAGCCGGACAGGGGGAGGTTTCCACTACGAGCAGTACTTC. This encodes CASSRTGGGFHYEQYF. The rearrangement links TRBV3-1 to TRBJ2-7; 10 bases are shared with TRBD1. The CDR3 is 16 amino acids. Germline loops: CDR1 LGHDT, CDR2 YNNKEL (reference sequence). V trimming: 4 bases; J trimming: 3 bases; junction bases outside the gene matches: 9.